The TCR beta chain under discussion was sequenced for a study of blood T cell repertoires in COVID-19. Study as a whole: T cells, B-cell-depleted T cells, or PBMCs provided the cDNA or gDNA that served as material.

This CDR3 is 13 amino acids long. In germline, CDR1 is MGHDK, CDR2 SYGVNS. The V end was cut by 6 bases, the J end by 6 bases, with 12 bases between. This table comes from immunoSEQ multiplex PCR, and its TCRdb copy is limited to in-frame clones, with some not included. Seen here are roughly 60,000 clones, about 88% observed once, and the top ten hold roughly 1%. This receptor was obtained from a man in his sixties or seventies with acute or convalescent COVID-19. The chain combines TRBV25-1 with TRBJ2-1; weak D call: TRBD2 (6 bases). The sample taken for sequencing was peripheral blood. DNA of the CDR3: TGTGCCAGCAGGCCGGGACTCACCAATGAGCAGTTCTTC. The encoded protein is CASRPGLTNEQFF.